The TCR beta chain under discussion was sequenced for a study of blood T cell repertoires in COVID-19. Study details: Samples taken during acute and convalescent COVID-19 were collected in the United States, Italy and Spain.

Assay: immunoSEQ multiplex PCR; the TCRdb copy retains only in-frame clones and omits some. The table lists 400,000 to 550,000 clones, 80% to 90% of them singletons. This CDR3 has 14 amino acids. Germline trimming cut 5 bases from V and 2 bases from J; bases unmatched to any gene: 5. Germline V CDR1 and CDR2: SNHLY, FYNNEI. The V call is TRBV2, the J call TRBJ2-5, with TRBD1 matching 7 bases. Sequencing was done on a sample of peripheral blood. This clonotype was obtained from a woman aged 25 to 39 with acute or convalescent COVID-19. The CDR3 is CASSNGQAQETQYF. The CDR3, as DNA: TGTGCCAGCAGTAATGGACAGGCGCAAGAGACCCAGTACTTC.